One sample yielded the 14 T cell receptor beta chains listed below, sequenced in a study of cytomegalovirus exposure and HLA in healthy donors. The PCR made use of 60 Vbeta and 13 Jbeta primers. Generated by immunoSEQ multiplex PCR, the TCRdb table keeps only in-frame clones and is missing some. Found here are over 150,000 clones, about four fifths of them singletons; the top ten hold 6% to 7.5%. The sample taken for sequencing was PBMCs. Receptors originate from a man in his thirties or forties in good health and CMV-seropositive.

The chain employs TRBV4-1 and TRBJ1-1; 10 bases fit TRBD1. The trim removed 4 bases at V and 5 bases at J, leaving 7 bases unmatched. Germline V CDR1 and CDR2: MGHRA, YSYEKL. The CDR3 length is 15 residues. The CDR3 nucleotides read TGCGCCAGCAGCCGACGACAGGGGGCTGAAACTGAAGCTTTCTTT. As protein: CASSRRQGAETEAFF.

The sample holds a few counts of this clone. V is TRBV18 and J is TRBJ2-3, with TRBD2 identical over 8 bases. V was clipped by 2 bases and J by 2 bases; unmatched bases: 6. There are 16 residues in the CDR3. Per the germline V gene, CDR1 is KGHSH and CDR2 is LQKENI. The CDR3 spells CASSPNREGYTDTQYF. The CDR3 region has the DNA TGTGCCAGCTCACCAAACCGGGAGGGCTACACAGATACGCAGTATTTT. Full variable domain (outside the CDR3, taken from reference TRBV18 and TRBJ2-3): NAGVMQNPRHLVRRRGQEARLRCSPMKGHSHVYWYRQLPEEGLKFMVYLQKENIIDESGMPKERFSAEFPKEGPSILRIQQVVRGDSAAYFCASSPNREGYTDTQYFGPGTRLTVL.

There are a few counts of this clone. The CDR3 here is CASRGDSNEKLFF. The CDR3 DNA follows: TGTGCCAGCAGAGGGGACAGTAATGAAAAACTGTTTTTT. The chain has TRBV2 and TRBJ1-4, with TRBD1 identical over 7 bases. Trimming cost V 6 bases and J 4 bases; bases outside gene matches: 2. The CDR3 is 13 residues long. The germline gives CDR1 SNHLY, CDR2 FYNNEI.

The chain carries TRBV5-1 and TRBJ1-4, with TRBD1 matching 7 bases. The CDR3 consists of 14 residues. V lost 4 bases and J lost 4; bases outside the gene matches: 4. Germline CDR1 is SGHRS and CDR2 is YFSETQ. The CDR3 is CASSRRDSNEKLFF. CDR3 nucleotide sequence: TGCGCCAGCAGCCGGCGGGACAGTAATGAAAAACTGTTTTTT.

CDR3 sequence reads: CACAGNTEAFF. As DNA, the CDR3 is TGTGCCTGCGCAGGGAACACTGAAGCTTTCTTT. The chain recombines TRBV6-5 with TRBJ1-1; D uncertain. This CDR3 region has 11 residues. The V end was cut by 11 bases, the J end by 1 base, with 8 bases between. The germline V gene encodes CDR1 MNHEY and CDR2 SVGAGI.

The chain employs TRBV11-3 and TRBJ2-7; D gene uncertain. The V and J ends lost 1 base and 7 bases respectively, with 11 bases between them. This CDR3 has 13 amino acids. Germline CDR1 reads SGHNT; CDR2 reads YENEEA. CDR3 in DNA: TGTGCCAGCAGCTTAGGACCGGGTTGGGAGCAGTACTTC. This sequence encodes CASSLGPGWEQYF. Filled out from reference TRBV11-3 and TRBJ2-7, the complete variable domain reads EAGVVQSPRYKIIEKKQPVAFWCNPISGHNTLYWYLQNLGQGPELLIRYENEEAVDDSQLPKDRFSAERLKGVDSTLKIQPAELGDSAVYLCASSLGPGWEQYFGPGTRLTVT.

As DNA, the CDR3 is TGTGCCAGCAGCTTACGGGGTAAAAACATTCAGTACTTC. Translating gives CASSLRGKNIQYF. J is TRBJ2-4 and V is TRBV13; a possible D gene is TRBD2 (5 bases). The CDR3 length is 13 residues. The ends were cut back, 2 bases at V and 4 bases at J, with 6 bases in the middle. In germline, CDR1 is PRHDT, CDR2 FYEKMQ (reference sequence).

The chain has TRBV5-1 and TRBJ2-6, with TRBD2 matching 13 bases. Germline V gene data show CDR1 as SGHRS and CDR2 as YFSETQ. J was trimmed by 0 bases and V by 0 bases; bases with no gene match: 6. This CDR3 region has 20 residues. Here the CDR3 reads CASSLGLAGGSLSGANVLTF. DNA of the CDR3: TGCGCCAGCAGCTTGGGACTAGCGGGAGGCTCACTCTCTGGGGCCAACGTCCTGACTTTC. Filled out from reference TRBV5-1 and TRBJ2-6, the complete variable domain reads KAGVTQTPRYLIKTRGQQVTLSCSPISGHRSVSWYQQTPGQGLQFLFEYFSETQRNKGNFPGRFSGRQFSNSRSEMNVSTLELGDSALYLCASSLGLAGGSLSGANVLTFGAGSRLTVL.

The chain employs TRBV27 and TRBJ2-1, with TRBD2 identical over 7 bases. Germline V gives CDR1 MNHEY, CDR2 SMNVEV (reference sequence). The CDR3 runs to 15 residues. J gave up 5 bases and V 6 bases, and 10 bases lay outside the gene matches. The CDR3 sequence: CASSFLGAGNNEQFF. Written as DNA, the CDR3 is TGTGCCAGCAGCTTCCTGGGAGCGGGAAACAATGAGCAGTTCTTC.

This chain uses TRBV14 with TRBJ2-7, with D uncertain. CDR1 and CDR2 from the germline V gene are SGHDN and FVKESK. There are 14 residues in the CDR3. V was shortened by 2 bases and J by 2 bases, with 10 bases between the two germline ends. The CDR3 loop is CASSQLRPPYEQYF. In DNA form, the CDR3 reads TGTGCCAGCAGCCAACTTCGTCCCCCCTACGAGCAGTACTTC.

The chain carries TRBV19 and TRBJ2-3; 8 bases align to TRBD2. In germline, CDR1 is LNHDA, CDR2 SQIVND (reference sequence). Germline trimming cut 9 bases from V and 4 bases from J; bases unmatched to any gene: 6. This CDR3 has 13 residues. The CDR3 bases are TGTGCCAGCCTCGGGGGGGCGGCAGATACGCAGTATTTT. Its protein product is CASLGGAADTQYF.

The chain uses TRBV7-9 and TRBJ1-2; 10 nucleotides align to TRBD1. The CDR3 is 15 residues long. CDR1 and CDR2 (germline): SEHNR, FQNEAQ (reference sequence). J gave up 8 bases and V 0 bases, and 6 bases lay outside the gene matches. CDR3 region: CASSLAGTGVYGYTF. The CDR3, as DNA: TGTGCCAGCAGCTTAGCCGGGACAGGGGTGTACGGCTACACCTTC. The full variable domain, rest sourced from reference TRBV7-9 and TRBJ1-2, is DTGVSQNPRHKITKRGQNVTFRCDPISEHNRLYWYRQTLGQGPEFLTYFQNEAQLEKSRLLSDRFSAERPKGSFSTLEIQRTEQGDSAMYLCASSLAGTGVYGYTFGSGTRLTVV.

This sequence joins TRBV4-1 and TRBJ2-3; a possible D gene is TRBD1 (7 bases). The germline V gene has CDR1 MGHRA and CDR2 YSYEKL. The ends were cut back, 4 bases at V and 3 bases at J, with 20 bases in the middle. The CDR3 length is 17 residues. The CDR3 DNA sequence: TGCGCCAGCAGCCCTTCTTACCAGGGGGGAAAAACAGATACGCAGTATTTT. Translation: CASSPSYQGGKTDTQYF.

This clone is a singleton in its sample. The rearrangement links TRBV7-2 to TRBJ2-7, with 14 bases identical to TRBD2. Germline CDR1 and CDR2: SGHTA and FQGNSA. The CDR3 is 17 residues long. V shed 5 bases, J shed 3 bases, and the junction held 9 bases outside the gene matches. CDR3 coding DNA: TGTGCCAGCAGCCAATCTGGGACTAGCGGGGGTATCTACGAGCAGTACTTC. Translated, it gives CASSQSGTSGGIYEQYF.